This TCR beta chain came from a study of blood T cells in healthy people across ages. The CDR3 consists of 13 residues. Germline V gene sequence: CDR1 SNHLY, CDR2 FYNNEI. With 7 bases removed from V and 4 bases from J, the gap between germline ends came to 13 bases. Alongside a J-beta primer mix, a sample-barcoded 5' primer served in a second PCR lasting roughly 7 to 12 cycles. TCRdb fed the 5' RACE reads into MiXCR, producing one record per CDR3 protein. Seen here are around 1,000,000 distinct CDR3 sequences, around two fifths observed once, and the top ten hold about 12%. The sequence came from a man between 18 and 35 years old in good health. J is TRBJ1-2 and V is TRBV2; D is undetermined. Sequences were obtained from blood. The CDR3 protein is CASTDPAPYGYTF. For the CDR3, the DNA is TGTGCCAGCACAGACCCAGCCCCCTATGGCTACACCTTC.